This T cell receptor beta chain was captured in a study of regulatory T cells in long-lasting Graves disease. Regarding time point: newly diagnosed GD, antithyroid drugs for less than 3 months. Scientists built the TCR library using RNA that was extracted from PBMCs. Arm-PCR of CDR3 regions and iRepertoire HTBI primers were used to build TCR beta libraries. TCRdb recomputed calls from the multiplex PCR reads with MiXCR, one row per CDR3 protein. The table lists 500,000 or so distinct CDR3 sequences, 16% of them singletons. There are 11 residues in the CDR3. Germline CDR1 GTSNPN, CDR2 SVGIG (reference sequence). With regard to this clonotype: This sequence may be a read error, since a much larger clone differs from it by one base.

These sequences were also reported in another study, on T cells in Graves' hyperthyroidism and ophthalmopathy.

The sequencing used peripheral blood mononuclear cells (PBMCs), collected at new diagnosis, from a patient treated with antithyroid drugs. The TCR originated in a man between 35 and 55 years old with Graves disease. The chain links TRBV30 to TRBJ1-2; D gene ambiguous. CDR3 residues: CAWGDVSPPAF. In DNA form, the CDR3 reads TGTGCCTGGGGTGATGTCAGTCCACCGGCCTTC.